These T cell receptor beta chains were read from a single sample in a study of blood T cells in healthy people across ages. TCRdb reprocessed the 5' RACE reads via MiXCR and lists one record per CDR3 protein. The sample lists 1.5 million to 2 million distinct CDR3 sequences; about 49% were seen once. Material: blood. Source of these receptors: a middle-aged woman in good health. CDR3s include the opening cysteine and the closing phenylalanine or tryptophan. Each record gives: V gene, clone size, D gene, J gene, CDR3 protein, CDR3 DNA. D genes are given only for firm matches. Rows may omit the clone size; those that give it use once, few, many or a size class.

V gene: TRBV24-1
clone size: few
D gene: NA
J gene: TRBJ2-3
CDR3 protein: CATSEGLGEGLGDTQYF
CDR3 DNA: TGTGCCACCAGTGAGGGTCTGGGAGAGGGGCTCGGAGATACGCAGTATTTT

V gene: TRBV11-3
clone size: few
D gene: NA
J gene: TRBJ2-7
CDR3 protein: CASSLAHQVYEQYF
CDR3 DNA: TGTGCCAGCAGCTTAGCCCACCAGGTCTACGAGCAGTACTTC

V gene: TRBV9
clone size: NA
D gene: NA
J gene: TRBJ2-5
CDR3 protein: CASSGPVEAETQYF
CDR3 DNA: TGTGCCAGCAGCGGACCCGTTGAGGCAGAGACCCAGTACTTC

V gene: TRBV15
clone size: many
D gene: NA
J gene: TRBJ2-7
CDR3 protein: CATSRGQVPSYEQYF
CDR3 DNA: TGTGCCACCAGCAGAGGACAGGTACCCTCCTACGAGCAGTACTTC

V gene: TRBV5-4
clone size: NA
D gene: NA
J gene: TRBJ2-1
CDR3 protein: CASCESVHNEQFF
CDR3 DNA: TGTGCCAGCTGTGAGAGCGTGCACAATGAGCAGTTCTTC

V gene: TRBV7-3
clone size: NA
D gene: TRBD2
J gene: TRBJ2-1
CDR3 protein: CASSPWGGLDNEQFF
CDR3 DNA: TGTGCCAGCAGCCCGTGGGGGGGTCTGGACAATGAGCAGTTCTTC

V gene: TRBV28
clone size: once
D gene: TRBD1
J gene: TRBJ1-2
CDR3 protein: CAVDPRDRESAGYTF
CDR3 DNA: TGTGCCGTCGACCCCCGGGACAGGGAATCGGCTGGCTACACCTTC

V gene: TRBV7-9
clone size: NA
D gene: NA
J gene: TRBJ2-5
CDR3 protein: CASSLRQTKETQYF
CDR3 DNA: TGTGCCAGCAGCTTAAGACAGACTAAAGAGACCCAGTACTTC

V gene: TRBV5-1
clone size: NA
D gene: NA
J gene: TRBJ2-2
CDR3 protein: CASSSQFTGELFF
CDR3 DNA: TGCGCCAGCAGCTCCCAGTTCACCGGGGAGCTGTTTTTT

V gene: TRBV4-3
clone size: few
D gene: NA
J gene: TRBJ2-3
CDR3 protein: CASSQDFAAQGTDTQYF
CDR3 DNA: TGCGCCAGCAGCCAAGATTTTGCAGCTCAGGGCACAGATACGCAGTATTTT

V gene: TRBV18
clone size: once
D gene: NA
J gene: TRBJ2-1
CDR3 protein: CASSPPASGWSSEGSYNEQFF
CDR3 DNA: TGTGCCAGCTCACCACCAGCCTCAGGGTGGTCTAGCGAGGGCTCCTACAATGAGCAGTTCTTC

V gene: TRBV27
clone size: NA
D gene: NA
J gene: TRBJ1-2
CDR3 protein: CASSFSGADYGYTF
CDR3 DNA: TGTGCCAGCAGTTTTTCAGGGGCGGACTATGGCTACACCTTC

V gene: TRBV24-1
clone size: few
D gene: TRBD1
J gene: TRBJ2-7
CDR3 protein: CATSAEQGADEQYF
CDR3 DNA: TGTGCCACCAGTGCGGAACAGGGGGCTGACGAGCAGTACTTC

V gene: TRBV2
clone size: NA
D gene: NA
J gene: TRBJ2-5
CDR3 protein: CASSVVRGQETQYF
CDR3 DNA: TGTGCCAGCAGTGTAGTCAGGGGTCAAGAGACCCAGTACTTC

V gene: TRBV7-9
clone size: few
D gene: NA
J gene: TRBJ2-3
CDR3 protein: CASSGTDRGTTDTQYF
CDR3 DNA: TGTGCCAGCAGCGGGACGGACAGAGGGACCACAGATACGCAGTATTTT

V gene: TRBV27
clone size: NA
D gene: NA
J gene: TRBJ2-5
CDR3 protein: CASSSRDLLPETQYF
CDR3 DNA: TGTGCCAGCAGTTCCCGGGACCTCCTCCCGGAGACCCAGTACTTC

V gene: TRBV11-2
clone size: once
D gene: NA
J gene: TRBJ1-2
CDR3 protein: CASSPGGGSSGYTF
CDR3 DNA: TGTGCCAGCAGCCCTGGCGGAGGGTCCTCTGGCTACACCTTC

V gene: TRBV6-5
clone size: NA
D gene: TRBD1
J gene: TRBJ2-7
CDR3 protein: CASSQPGTESYEQYF
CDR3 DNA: TGTGCCAGCAGTCAACCCGGGACAGAGTCCTACGAGCAGTACTTC

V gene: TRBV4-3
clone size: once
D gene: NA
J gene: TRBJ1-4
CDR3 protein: CASSPLGLNEKLFF
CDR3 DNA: TGCGCCAGCAGCCCACTAGGACTTAATGAAAAACTGTTTTTT

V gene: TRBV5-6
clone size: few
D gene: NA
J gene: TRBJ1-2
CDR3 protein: CASSLIAPNYGYTF
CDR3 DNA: TGTGCCAGCAGCTTGATCGCACCTAACTATGGCTACACCTTC

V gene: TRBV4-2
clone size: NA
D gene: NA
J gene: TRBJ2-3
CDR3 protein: CASSQDLLGQDTQYF
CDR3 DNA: TGTGCCAGCAGCCAAGATCTCCTGGGTCAAGATACGCAGTATTTT